Following are 8 T cell receptor beta chains from one sample sequenced in a study of identical twins. TCRdb independently ran MiXCR on the 5' RACE reads; one entry per CDR3 protein. The profile shows some 560,000 distinct CDR3 sequences, roughly 9.9% of them singletons. This sample also belongs to another study, concerning yellow fever vaccine responses in identical twins.

The specimen sequenced was PBMCs. The receptor source for this set is a woman under 30 in good health.

The chain recombines TRBV11-2 with TRBJ2-5; 16 bases agree with TRBD2. V shed 2 bases and J 2 bases; nucleotides not matched to a gene: 5. The CDR3 extends over 18 amino acids. CDR1 and CDR2 from the germline V gene are SGHAT and FQNNGV. In nucleotides, the CDR3 is TGTGCCAGCAGCTTAACCGGGACTAGCGGGGGGGGACAAGAGACCCAGTACTTC. The encoded protein is CASSLTGTSGGGQETQYF.

This clonotype was counted ten times or more. The genes are TRBV6-4 and TRBJ2-2; possibly TRBD1 for D (6 bases). Germline CDR1 and CDR2: MRHNA and SNTAGT. Trimming shortened V by 8 bases and J by 4 bases, and 11 bases separated the two germline ends. The CDR3 spans 13 residues. In DNA form, the CDR3 reads TGTGCCAGCGGCACAGGGTCCACCGGGGAGCTGTTTTTT. Amino acid sequence: CASGTGSTGELFF.

V and J are TRBV20-1 and TRBJ2-7, with 16 bases that match TRBD2. CDR1 and CDR2 from the germline V gene are DFQATT and SNEGSKA (reference sequence). This CDR3 is built from 14 residues. V lost 4 bases, J lost 4 bases, and 1 base stayed unmatched. Written as DNA, the CDR3 is TGCAGTGCTAAGGGACTAGCGGGAGGGTACGAGCAGTACTTC. This sequence encodes CSAKGLAGGYEQYF.

A few counts support this clonotype. V is TRBV29-1 and J is TRBJ2-2, with 9 positions matching TRBD2. Germline V gene lookup returns CDR1 SQVTM and CDR2 ANQGSEA. This CDR3 has 14 amino acids. For the CDR3, the DNA is TGCGTGGTGAGCGGGAGGATTAAAAACGGGGAGCTGTTTTTT. It yields the protein CVVSGRIKNGELFF.

This clonotype was observed a handful of times. The V gene is TRBV10-3, the J gene TRBJ2-6, with 10 nucleotides matching TRBD2. The CDR3 extends over 17 amino acids. V trimming: 5 bases; J trimming: 2 bases; junction bases outside the gene matches: 6. CDR1 ENHRY and CDR2 SYGVKD come from the germline V gene. CDR3 in amino acids: CAISSSGGGTGANVLTF. Here the CDR3 DNA reads TGTGCCATCAGTTCTAGCGGGGGAGGGACTGGGGCCAACGTCCTGACTTTC.

This clonotype came up many times. V gene TRBV5-4 combines with J gene TRBJ2-5; D unclear. From germline, CDR1 is SGHNT and CDR2 YYREEE (reference sequence). V lost 1 base and J 5 bases, leaving 6 bases between the germline ends. The CDR3 extends over 12 amino acids. CDR3 DNA sequence: TGTGCCAGCAGCTTGCCCAAGGAGACCCAGTACTTC. Its translation is CASSLPKETQYF.

The chain recombines TRBV6-2 or TRBV6-3 with TRBJ2-7; 10 bases agree with TRBD2. V lost 0 bases to trimming and J lost 4 bases; unmatched junction nucleotides: 12. This CDR3 has 18 amino acids. The germline V gene encodes CDR1 MNHEY and CDR2 SVGEGT. The DNA of the CDR3 is TGTGCCAGCAGTTACTCGGAGGAGGGTAGCGGGAGGCCTTACGAGCAGTACTTC. Translating gives CASSYSEEGSGRPYEQYF.

The chain couples TRBV6-1 to TRBJ1-3; 7 positions agree with TRBD1. V was pared by 6 bases and J by 0 bases, with 5 bases of the junction left unmatched. The CDR3 totals 15 residues. Germline V lookup: CDR1 MNHNS, CDR2 SASEGT. CDR3 sequence: CASSWTGHSGNTIYF. Here the CDR3 DNA reads TGTGCCAGCAGCTGGACAGGCCACTCTGGAAACACCATATATTTT.